The rows below give T cell receptor beta chains drawn from one sample of a study of blood T cell repertoires in COVID-19. Libraries were prepared by immunoSEQ multiplex PCR; TCRdb keeps only in-frame clonotypes and omits some of them. The sample has roughly 250,000 clones, about 87% seen once; the top ten hold roughly 3.7%. The source material was peripheral blood. These receptor sequences come from a middle-aged woman with acute or convalescent COVID-19. Both conserved end residues are part of each CDR3. D genes are given only for firm matches. A row's size may be missing; if present it is once, few, many or a size class.

j_gene | d_gene | abundance | v_gene | CDR3nt | CDR3aa
TRBJ1-2 | NA | few | TRBV19 | TGTGCCAGTAGTATAGTCGGGAGGAATCCGTATGGCTACACCTTC | CASSIVGRNPYGYTF
TRBJ1-5 | NA | NA | TRBV5-6 | TGTGCCAGCAGCTCTTCCCCTAATCAGCCCCAGCATTTT | CASSSSPNQPQHF
TRBJ2-3 | NA | NA | TRBV25-1 | TGTGCCACCAGGGGGGCGGTAAGCACAGATACGCAGTATTTT | CATRGAVSTDTQYF
TRBJ2-2 | TRBD2 | NA | TRBV4-1 | TGCGCCAGCAGCCAAGAGCCACTAGCGGGGGGGCCGGACACCGGGGAGCTGTTTTTT | CASSQEPLAGGPDTGELFF
TRBJ1-2 | NA | NA | TRBV4-1 | TGCGCCAGCAGCCGATATACCACGACGGGTTATGGCTACACCTTC | CASSRYTTTGYGYTF
TRBJ1-2 | NA | NA | TRBV28 | TGTGCCAGCAGTCTCAACCCAGGGGCCTCTCTAAACTATGGCTACACCTTC | CASSLNPGASLNYGYTF
TRBJ1-1 | NA | NA | TRBV18 | TGTGCCAGCTCACAGGGTCGGGGGTCGAGCACTGAAGCTTTCTTT | CASSQGRGSSTEAFF
TRBJ1-1 | TRBD1 | NA | TRBV25-1 | TGTGCCAGCCGCGCAGGGGGCACTGAAGCTTTCTTT | CASRAGGTEAFF
TRBJ2-1 | TRBD1 | NA | TRBV27 | TGTGCCAGCAGACTGACAGGGGGTGGCAATGAGCAGTTCTTC | CASRLTGGGNEQFF
TRBJ1-1 | NA | NA | TRBV19 | TGTGCCAGTAGTATAGGGGCGACTGAAGCTTTCTTT | CASSIGATEAFF
TRBJ1-3 | TRBD1 | NA | TRBV5-8 | TGTGCCAGCAGCAAGACAGGGTCTGGAAACACCATATATTTT | CASSKTGSGNTIYF
TRBJ2-3 | NA | NA | TRBV6-5 | TGTGCCAGCAGTTACGACAGGCACACAGATACGCAGTATTTT | CASSYDRHTDTQYF
TRBJ1-5 | NA | NA | TRBV15 | TGTGCCACCAGCAGAGTCCCCCGACAGGCTAGTTATCAGCCCCAGCATTTT | CATSRVPRQASYQPQHF
TRBJ2-3 | NA | NA | TRBV24-1 | TGTGCCACCAGTGATTTGCCAGGGAGGACAGATACGCAGTATTTT | CATSDLPGRTDTQYF
TRBJ1-2 | TRBD1 | NA | TRBV2 | TGTGCCAGCAGGGGGGACAGCCTCTATGGCTACACCTTC | CASRGDSLYGYTF
TRBJ1-3 | TRBD1 | NA | TRBV5-1 | TGCGCCAGCACCGCGACAGGGTTTGGAAACACCATATATTTT | CASTATGFGNTIYF
TRBJ1-1 | NA | NA | TRBV6-5 | TGTGCCAGCAGTTGGGGGCCCGTTTCTGAAGCTTTCTTT | CASSWGPVSEAFF
TRBJ2-5 | NA | NA | TRBV5-6 | TGTGCCAGCAGCTACAGACACTTAACAGAGACCCAGTACTTC | CASSYRHLTETQYF
TRBJ2-2 | TRBD1 | NA | TRBV10-2 | TGCGCCAGCAAGAATGACAGGGGGTTGCCGAACACCGGGGAGCTGTTTTTT | CASKNDRGLPNTGELFF
TRBJ1-5 | NA | once | TRBV21-1 | TGTGCCAGCAGCAAAGGGGACAGGGTCAATCAGCCCCAGCATTTT | CASSKGDRVNQPQHF
TRBJ2-3 | TRBD1 | NA | TRBV19 | TGTGCCAGTAGAAAGGGACAGGCCTACACAGATACGCAGTATTTT | CASRKGQAYTDTQYF
TRBJ2-1 | NA | NA | TRBV5-4 | TGTGCCAGCACCCCCTCCGCTAATGCCTACAATGAGCAGTTCTTC | CASTPSANAYNEQFF
TRBJ1-2 | NA | NA | TRBV5-6 | TGTGCCAGCAGCTCAAGGGCGGGTGATGGCTACACCTTC | CASSSRAGDGYTF
TRBJ1-5 | NA | NA | TRBV2 | TGTGCCAGCAATAAAATGGTCCGGGAGCCCCAGCATTTT | CASNKMVREPQHF
TRBJ1-1 | NA | NA | TRBV2 | TGTGCCAGCAAAACAGGGAAGTTGGGCACTGAAGCTTTCTTT | CASKTGKLGTEAFF
TRBJ2-5 | NA | NA | TRBV6-2/TRBV6-3 | TGTGCCAGCAGTTACCCGAGACAAGAGACCCAGTACTTC | CASSYPRQETQYF
TRBJ1-1 | TRBD1 | once | TRBV28 | TGTGCCAGCAGTAACGGACAGGGGCGCACTGAAGCTTTCTTT | CASSNGQGRTEAFF
TRBJ1-2 | NA | NA | TRBV12-3/TRBV12-4 | TGTGCCAGCAGTTCCAGGGGCAACTATGGCTACACCTTC | CASSSRGNYGYTF
TRBJ2-1 | NA | NA | TRBV5-1 | TGCGCCAGCAGCTGGACGGCGGGGGCCACCTACAATGAGCAGTTCTTC | CASSWTAGATYNEQFF
TRBJ1-1 | TRBD1 | NA | TRBV27 | TGTGCCAGCAGTTCTCACAGGGGGACTTTCTTT | CASSSHRGTFF
TRBJ2-1 | TRBD2 | NA | TRBV7-6 | TGTGCCAGCAGCGCCGGGGGGAACAATGAGCAGTTCTTC | CASSAGGNNEQFF
TRBJ1-2 | TRBD1 | NA | TRBV12-3/TRBV12-4 | TGTGCCAGCAGCCTCAGGGGGCGCGATGGCTACACCTTC | CASSLRGRDGYTF
TRBJ2-2 | NA | NA | TRBV10-3 | TGTGCCATCGAGGGTGGCGGGGAGCTGTTTTTT | CAIEGGGELFF
TRBJ2-1 | NA | NA | TRBV21-1 | TGTGCCAGGGCAGAGGGCTCCTACAATGAGCAGTTCTTC | CARAEGSYNEQFF
TRBJ1-1 | TRBD1 | NA | TRBV10-3 | TGTGCCATCAGTGAGACAGGGGCGATAAACACTGAAGCTTTCTTT | CAISETGAINTEAFF
TRBJ2-6 | TRBD2 | NA | TRBV12-3/TRBV12-4 | TGTGCCATTAGGGCGGGGGTCAACGTCCTGACTTTC | CAIRAGVNVLTF
TRBJ1-6 | TRBD1 | NA | TRBV28 | TGTGCCAGCAGTCCTCTGACAGGGCCCTGGATAGATTCACCCCTCCACTTT | CASSPLTGPWIDSPLHF
TRBJ1-2 | NA | NA | TRBV14 | TGTGCCAGCAGCCAGCAGGGCTATGGCTACACCTTC | CASSQQGYGYTF
TRBJ1-3 | NA | NA | TRBV6-1 | TGTGCCAGCAGTGAGCGTCAGGGGAGCTCTGGAAACACCATATATTTT | CASSERQGSSGNTIYF
TRBJ2-2 | TRBD1 | NA | TRBV7-7 | TGTGCCAGCAGCGCTTTCGGGACAGGGGGCACCGGGGAGCTGTTTTTT | CASSAFGTGGTGELFF
TRBJ1-2 | NA | NA | TRBV3-1/TRBV3-2 | TGTGCCAGCAGCCAAGATAAACCCCCTTGGCTTAGCGGCTACACCTTC | CASSQDKPPWLSGYTF
TRBJ1-5 | NA | NA | TRBV30 | TGTGCCTGGACCACAGGTAGAGGAGACAGAGAGGGCAATCAGCCCCAGCATTTT | CAWTTGRGDREGNQPQHF
TRBJ2-5 | NA | NA | TRBV18 | TGTGCCAGCTCACCCGATGTCTTCAGATACCAAGAGACCCAGTACTTC | CASSPDVFRYQETQYF
TRBJ1-1 | NA | NA | TRBV4-1 | TGCGCCAGCAGCCATGATAAGGGGCGGAACACTGAAGCTTTCTTT | CASSHDKGRNTEAFF
TRBJ1-2 | NA | NA | TRBV2 | TGTGCCAGCAGTGTCGTAGCTAAGGAGGGCTACACCTTC | CASSVVAKEGYTF
TRBJ2-5 | NA | once | TRBV5-6 | TGTGCCAGCAGCTTGGAAGCCCGAGAGACCCAGTACTTC | CASSLEARETQYF
TRBJ1-4 | TRBD1 | NA | TRBV7-2 | TGTGCCAGCAGCTTTGTCCGGCCGCGGGACAGCAATGAAAAACTGTTTTTT | CASSFVRPRDSNEKLFF
TRBJ2-5 | TRBD2 | NA | TRBV10-3 | TGTGCCATCAGTGAGACTAGCGGGGGGGCCGAGGGGGAGACCCAGTACTTC | CAISETSGGAEGETQYF
TRBJ2-5 | NA | NA | TRBV6-4 | TGTGCCAGCAGCAAAACGTTGGGTCGAGGAGAGACCCAGTACTTC | CASSKTLGRGETQYF
TRBJ1-6 | TRBD1 | NA | TRBV19 | TGTGCCAGTAGTATATTAAAACCAGGGCCGACAGGGATATTAGGATCACCCCTCCACTTT | CASSILKPGPTGILGSPLHF
TRBJ2-5 | NA | once | TRBV7-8 | TGTGCCAGCAGCTTAAGGCAGGAGGTCGGAACAGAGACCCAGTACTTC | CASSLRQEVGTETQYF
TRBJ2-1 | NA | NA | TRBV7-2 | TGTGCCAGCAGCCCCCCGGGACAAGGGCCCTACAATGAGCAGTTCTTC | CASSPPGQGPYNEQFF
TRBJ1-2 | NA | NA | TRBV5-6 | TGTGCCAGCAGCTTGGACGGGGTCCCTAACTATGGCTACACCTTC | CASSLDGVPNYGYTF